The 28 T cell receptor beta chains in this list originate from one sample, sequenced in a study of immune evolution from preneoplasia to lung adenocarcinoma. Using immunoSEQ multiplex PCR, the repertoire was profiled, and TCRdb retains in-frame clones only, with some absent. Found here are about 2,600 clones, almost 85% of them singletons; the top ten hold 9.5%. Sequences were obtained from FFPE normal lung tissue adjacent to the tumor. The receptors derive from a person aged 50 to 59 with lung adenocarcinoma.

The J gene is TRBJ1-2, the V gene TRBV18; D gene unclear. V was trimmed by 4 bases and J by 6 bases, leaving 9 bases between them. The germline gives CDR1 KGHSH, CDR2 LQKENI. This CDR3 has 12 amino acids. CDR3: CASSRPVDGYTF. The CDR3 nucleotides are TGTGCCAGCTCACGACCAGTAGATGGCTACACCTTC.

This chain connects TRBV28 to TRBJ2-7; the D gene is possibly TRBD2 (6 bases). Germline V gene sequence: CDR1 MDHEN, CDR2 SYDVKM. With 11 bases removed from V and 6 bases from J, the gap between germline ends came to 17 bases. This CDR3 comprises 12 residues. The CDR3 is CAARRAGGEQYF. CDR3 nucleotides: TGTGCCGCAAGGAGGGCCGGGGGCGAGCAGTACTTC.

By proportion, this clone is large. The gene calls are TRBV27 and TRBJ2-1, with a possible D match to TRBD2 (6 bases). The V gene lost 5 bases and the J gene lost 1 base, with 12 bases spanning the gap. The CDR3 spans 15 residues. The V gene's germline CDR1 is MNHEY and CDR2 SMNVEV (reference sequence). The CDR3 protein is CASSPGAWSYNEQFF. CDR3 nucleotide sequence: TGTGCCAGCAGTCCGGGAGCTTGGTCCTACAATGAGCAGTTCTTC.

The chain carries TRBV11-3 and TRBJ2-1; 7 bases agree with TRBD1. The CDR3 runs to 14 residues. Per germline, CDR1 SGHNT and CDR2 YENEEA. With 4 bases clipped from V and 7 bases from J, the junction kept 7 bases outside the gene matches. DNA of the CDR3: TGTGCCAGCAGCTGGGGCTCAGGGGGAAATGAGCAGTTCTTC. This sequence encodes CASSWGSGGNEQFF.

The chain uses TRBV30 and TRBJ1-2; TRBD1 might be the D (5 bases). Germline-derived CDR1 and CDR2 are GTSNPN and SVGIG (reference sequence). This CDR3 spans 14 amino acids. V dropped 2 bases and J dropped 0 bases, with 10 bases sitting between them. CDR3 in amino acids: CAWSSGITNYGYTF. The CDR3 DNA is TGTGCCTGGAGTTCAGGGATAACTAACTATGGCTACACCTTC.

J is TRBJ1-1 and V is TRBV29-1, with no clear D. Per the germline V gene, CDR1 is SQVTM and CDR2 is ANQGSEA. CDR3 length: 14 residues. Trimming stripped 3 bases from V and 0 bases from J, with 11 bases between. The CDR3 DNA follows: TGCAGCGTTGAGCCCCGGATCATGAACACTGAAGCTTTCTTT. Residues: CSVEPRIMNTEAFF.

This clone has a single count. The chain couples TRBV6-4 to TRBJ1-5; possibly TRBD1 for D (6 bases). There are 13 residues in the CDR3. Germline CDR1 MRHNA, CDR2 SNTAGT. V lost 5 bases and J 3 bases, leaving 8 bases between the germline ends. This CDR3 is CASSYRANQPQHF. The CDR3 nucleotides are TGTGCCAGCAGTTACAGGGCCAATCAGCCCCAGCATTTT.

This sequence joins TRBV6-1 and TRBJ1-3, with a possible D match to TRBD1 (5 bases). The CDR3 runs to 13 residues. V shed 8 bases and J shed 0 bases, with 8 bases lying between them. The germline V gene encodes CDR1 MNHNS and CDR2 SASEGT. CDR3 coding DNA: TGTGCCAGCCTCAGGGACTCTGGAAACACCATATATTTT. Translation gives CASLRDSGNTIYF.

V gene TRBV11-1 combines with J gene TRBJ2-1, with D tentatively TRBD1 or TRBD2 (6 bases each). The CDR3 length is 15 residues. Germline CDR1 and CDR2: SGHAT and FQDESV (reference sequence). Trimming cost V 7 bases and J 4 bases, with 17 bases left between them. The CDR3 sequence: CASTFRGGPYNEQFF. CDR3 nucleotides: TGTGCCAGCACCTTCAGAGGGGGGCCTTACAATGAGCAGTTCTTC.

The chain links TRBV28 to TRBJ1-2; TRBD1 matches 7 bases. CDR3 length: 12 amino acids. Germline CDR1 MDHEN, CDR2 SYDVKM. The ends lost 5 bases at V and 7 bases at J; junction bases unmatched: 4. CDR3 in DNA: TGTGCCAGCAGTGGACAGGTGATTGGCTACACCTTC. Encoded protein: CASSGQVIGYTF.

V is TRBV28 and J is TRBJ1-4; TRBD1 aligns across 10 bases. Per germline, CDR1 MDHEN and CDR2 SYDVKM. Trimming at V came to 8 bases and at J to 8 bases, leaving 8 bases not matched to a gene. This CDR3 is 14 amino acids long. The CDR3 DNA reads as TGTGCCAGCGCGGGGGACAGGGGTGGCGAAAAACTGTTTTTT. Its protein product is CASAGDRGGEKLFF. The variable domain in full, completed from reference TRBV28 and TRBJ1-4, reads DVKVTQSSRYLVKRTGEKVFLECVQDMDHENMFWYRQDPGLGLRLIYFSYDVKMKEKGDIPEGYSVSREKKERFSLILESASTNQTSMYLCASAGDRGGEKLFFGSGTQLSVL.

Relative to its sample, this clone is large. J is TRBJ1-2 and V is TRBV4-3; D not certain. The CDR3 sequence is 14 residues long. Germline values: CDR1 LGHNA, CDR2 YSLEER. V lost 2 bases and J 4 bases, leaving 11 bases between the germline ends. CDR3 sequence (DNA): TGCGCCAGCAGCCAACAACAGAGCAGCTATGGCTACACCTTC. Its translation: CASSQQQSSYGYTF.

The rearrangement joins TRBV7-2 to TRBJ2-1; D possibly corresponds to TRBD2 (5 bases). Per the germline V gene, CDR1 is SGHTA and CDR2 is FQGNSA. V was shortened by 3 bases and J by 3 bases, with 6 bases between the two germline ends. The CDR3 has 13 amino acids. Here the CDR3 reads CASSFSVYNEQFF. The DNA for the CDR3 is TGTGCCAGCAGCTTTAGCGTCTACAATGAGCAGTTCTTC. Complete variable domain (other parts from reference TRBV7-2 and TRBJ2-1): GAGVSQSPSNKVTEKGKDVELRCDPISGHTALYWYRQSLGQGLEFLIYFQGNSAPDKSGLPSDRFSAERTGGSVSTLTIQRTQQEDSAVYLCASSFSVYNEQFFGPGTRLTVL.

V is TRBV30 and J is TRBJ2-2, with 8 bases matching TRBD2. With 4 bases clipped from V and 4 bases from J, the junction kept 5 bases outside the gene matches. Germline assignment: CDR1 GTSNPN and CDR2 SVGIG (reference sequence). The CDR3 consists of 14 residues. CDR3 coding DNA: TGTGCCTGGAATATGGCGGGAGGCACCGGGGAGCTGTTTTTT. It specifies CAWNMAGGTGELFF.

The chain carries TRBV7-9 and TRBJ1-4; D gene uncertain. V lost 6 bases, J lost 2 bases, and 10 bases lay in between. The CDR3 totals 14 residues. The germline CDR1 and CDR2 sequences are SEHNR and FQNEAQ (reference sequence). The CDR3 region is CASSAGRTNEKLFF. DNA for the CDR3: TGTGCCAGCAGTGCGGGGAGGACTAATGAAAAACTGTTTTTT.

This clone was observed once. V and J are TRBV9 and TRBJ2-7; 12 nucleotides line up with TRBD1. The CDR3 contains 17 residues. CDR1 and CDR2 (germline): SGDLS, YYNGEE. V lost 0 bases, J lost 3 bases, and 7 bases stayed unmatched. CDR3 DNA sequence: TGTGCCAGCAGCGTAGGTGGGACAGGGGGCGGTTTCTACGAGCAGTACTTC. It translates to CASSVGGTGGGFYEQYF.

This chain connects TRBV30 to TRBJ2-1; D ambiguous. Deletions cut 1 base from V and 9 bases from J, with 13 bases between. This CDR3 is 13 amino acids long. The germline gives CDR1 GTSNPN, CDR2 SVGIG (reference sequence). The CDR3 loop is CAWSALKLSEQFF. Here the CDR3 DNA reads TGTGCCTGGAGTGCCCTAAAGTTAAGTGAGCAGTTCTTC.

V gene TRBV5-4 combines with J gene TRBJ2-7, with D possibly TRBD2 on 5 matching bases. V was trimmed by 2 bases and J by 6 bases, leaving 15 bases between them. The CDR3 is 14 amino acids. Germline CDR1 reads SGHNT; CDR2 reads YYREEE (reference sequence). CDR3 in amino acids: CASSFATTSSEQYF. CDR3 DNA sequence: TGTGCCAGCAGCTTTGCGACTACCAGCTCCGAGCAGTACTTC. Full variable domain (rest looked up from reference TRBV5-4 and TRBJ2-7): ETGVTQSPTHLIKTRGQQVTLRCSSQSGHNTVSWYQQALGQGPQFIFQYYREEENGRGNFPPRFSGLQFPNYSSELNVNALELDDSALYLCASSFATTSSEQYFGPGTRLTVT.

The chain carries TRBV28 and TRBJ2-1; D gene uncertain. The V gene's germline CDR1 is MDHEN and CDR2 SYDVKM. The germline V and J ends were trimmed by 2 bases and 0 bases, with 29 bases remaining between them. The CDR3 length is 22 residues. As DNA, the CDR3 is TGTGCCAGCAGTTTAATTCCCCAACGGATGGTATGGCGGATGAGCTCCTACAATGAGCAGTTCTTC. Translating gives CASSLIPQRMVWRMSSYNEQFF.

J is TRBJ2-5 and V is TRBV5-1, with D perhaps matching TRBD2 (6 bases). Germline-derived CDR1 and CDR2 are SGHRS and YFSETQ. This CDR3 spans 16 amino acids. The V gene lost 0 bases and the J gene lost 4 bases, with 16 bases spanning the gap. The CDR3 DNA follows: TGCGCCAGCAGCTTGGCCCCGGCGGGGAGCTCAGAGACCCAGTACTTC. Its translation is CASSLAPAGSSETQYF.

V gene TRBV28 combines with J gene TRBJ2-2; possibly TRBD2 for D (6 bases). This CDR3 is built from 12 residues. Germline CDR1 is MDHEN and CDR2 is SYDVKM. Trimming removed 5 bases from V and 7 bases from J, with 8 bases in between. Written as DNA, the CDR3 is TGTGCCAGCAGTGGAGGGTACGGGGAGCTGTTTTTT. Protein: CASSGGYGELFF.

This clone was seen just once. The CDR3 bases are TGTGCCAGCAGACATACCTCCGGGGACTACGCCTACGAGCAGTACTTC. Its protein product is CASRHTSGDYAYEQYF. The chain joins TRBV7-3 to TRBJ2-7, with 7 bases lining up with TRBD2. CDR3 length: 16 amino acids. The germline V gene has CDR1 SGHTA and CDR2 FQGTGA. V was pared by 6 bases and J by 2 bases, with 13 bases of the junction left unmatched.

V is TRBV11-2 and J is TRBJ2-1; D is unclear. V lost 5 bases and J lost 0, with 11 bases in between. CDR1 is SGHAT and CDR2 is FQNNGV in the germline V gene. The length of the CDR3 is 15 residues. Here the CDR3 reads CASSATHSSYNEQFF. CDR3 in DNA: TGTGCCAGCAGCGCGACTCATAGCTCCTACAATGAGCAGTTCTTC.

The chain recombines TRBV6-5 with TRBJ2-2; D perhaps matches TRBD1 (5 bases). The CDR3 is 15 residues long. Between the trimmed V and J ends, which lost 5 bases and 6 bases, there was a span of 16 bases. Germline V gene data show CDR1 as MNHEY and CDR2 as SVGAGI. In DNA, the CDR3 is TGTGCCAGCAGTGCGGAGTACAGGACGGCCGGGGAGCTGTTTTTT. Translated, it gives CASSAEYRTAGELFF.

This chain uses TRBV14 with TRBJ1-1; 7 bases map to TRBD1. Germline CDR1 reads SGHDN; CDR2 reads FVKESK. J gave up 0 bases and V 4 bases, and 5 bases lay outside the gene matches. CDR3 length equals 15 residues. CDR3 loop: CASSRGDRMNTEAFF. In DNA, the CDR3 is TGTGCCAGCAGCCGAGGGGACAGAATGAACACTGAAGCTTTCTTT.

The V gene is TRBV6-5, the J gene TRBJ1-4; no clear D gene. This CDR3 spans 14 amino acids. CDR1 is MNHEY and CDR2 is SVGAGI in the germline V gene. With 6 bases removed from V and 0 bases from J, the gap between germline ends came to 8 bases. CDR3: CASRSIATNEKLFF. In DNA, the CDR3 is TGTGCCAGCAGGTCAATTGCAACTAATGAAAAACTGTTTTTT.

This rearrangement joins TRBV27 to TRBJ2-1; no clear D. Trimming removed 6 bases from V and 6 bases from J, with 18 bases in between. CDR1 MNHEY and CDR2 SMNVEV come from the germline V gene (reference sequence). CDR3 length equals 15 residues. This CDR3 is CASRRQASQGNEQFF. The CDR3 DNA sequence: TGTGCCAGCAGACGCCAAGCCTCACAAGGCAATGAGCAGTTCTTC.

This clone was recorded once. The chain recombines TRBV5-6 with TRBJ2-2; 9 bases align to TRBD1. This CDR3 is built from 16 residues. J was trimmed by 4 bases and V by 0 bases; bases with no gene match: 4. Germline-derived CDR1 and CDR2 are SGHDT and YYEEEE. In DNA, the CDR3 is TGTGCCAGCAGCTTGGCCGAGACAGGGGGCACCGGGGAGCTGTTTTTT. Amino acids: CASSLAETGGTGELFF.